This TCR beta chain derives from a study of long-term antiretroviral therapy in people with HIV. The wider study: Initial samples were collected about a decade before the 2015 immediate-ART recommendation.

At least two post-ART and at least one pre-ART PBMC sample were available for each donor. Every single participant having HIV got treatment inside the United States. CDR1 MNHNS and CDR2 SASEGT come from the germline V gene. The CDR3 runs 15 residues. The V gene end was trimmed by 6 bases and the J gene end by 6 bases; junction bases not matched to a gene: 9. This clone was counted once. At the survey level, the v3.0 immunoSEQ assay was run. Samples were sequenced targeting roughly 35,000-55,000 T-cell genomes each. Repertoires were generated with immunoSEQ multiplex PCR, while TCRdb's copy carries only in-frame clones and drops some. The table shows 40,000 or so clones, with roughly four fifths occurring only once.

Source: unsorted PBMCs, taken 0.3 years after starting antiretroviral therapy. V usage is TRBV6-1 and J usage is TRBJ2-2; TRBD2 aligns across 8 bases. This clonotype was obtained from a man aged 18 to 29 with HIV. In nucleotides, the CDR3 is TGTGCCAGCAGACAAAGCGGGGGATTCGCCGGGGAGCTGTTTTTT. Protein: CASRQSGGFAGELFF.